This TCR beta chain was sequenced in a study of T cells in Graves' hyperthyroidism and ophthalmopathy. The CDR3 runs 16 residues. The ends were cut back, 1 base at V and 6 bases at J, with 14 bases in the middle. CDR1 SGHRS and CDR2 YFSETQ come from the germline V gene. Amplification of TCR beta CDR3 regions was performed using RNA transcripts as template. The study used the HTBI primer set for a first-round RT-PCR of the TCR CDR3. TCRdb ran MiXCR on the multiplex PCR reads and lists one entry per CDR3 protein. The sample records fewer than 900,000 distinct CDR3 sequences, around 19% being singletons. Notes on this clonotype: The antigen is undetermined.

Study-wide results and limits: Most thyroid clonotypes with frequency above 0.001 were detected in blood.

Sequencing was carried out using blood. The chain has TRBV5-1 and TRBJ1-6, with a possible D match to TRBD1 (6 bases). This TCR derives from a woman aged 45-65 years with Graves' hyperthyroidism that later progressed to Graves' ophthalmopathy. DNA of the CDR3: TGCGCCAGCAGCTTGACAGGGAAGGGCTCTAATTCACCCCTCCACTTT. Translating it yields CASSLTGKGSNSPLHF.